The present T cell receptor (beta chain) was sequenced within a study of T cell responses to AZD1222 COVID-19 vaccine. Germline assignment: CDR1 MNHNS and CDR2 SASEGT. V lost 9 bases, J lost 0 bases, and 7 bases stayed unmatched. The CDR3 contains 14 residues. TCRdb's table, derived via immunoSEQ multiplex PCR, lists solely in-frame clones and lacks some. The sample yields about 100,000 clones, about nine tenths seen once. The table lists this clone with a count of one. No antigen is known for it. General study points: The sample set comprised mostly white British donors with more females, and clonal diversity was possibly underestimated.

The chain combines TRBV6-1 with TRBJ1-1; 7 nucleotides match TRBD1. This material consisted of peripheral blood, taken 28 days after the second AZD1222 dose. This TCR was sampled from an adult who received the AZD1222 COVID-19 vaccine. The CDR3 bases are TGTGCCAGTGTCAGGGGACAGATGAACACTGAAGCTTTCTTT. Its protein is CASVRGQMNTEAFF.